Here is one T cell receptor beta chain with its context. These data come from a study of blood T cell repertoires in COVID-19. In the original processing: By means of reference gene primer amplification, nucleated cell counts were estimated. Using immunoSEQ multiplex PCR, the repertoire was profiled, and TCRdb retains in-frame clones only, with some absent. The D gene and trimming were derived from the DNA, and the V and J assignments and clone size from that table. Among 84,000 or so clones listed, approximately 85% were seen once. Germline V CDR1 and CDR2: MDHEN, SYDVKM. V was pared by 1 base and J by 6 bases, with 6 bases between. This CDR3 is built from 12 residues.

This chain uses TRBV28 with TRBJ1-1; weak D call: TRBD1 (5 bases). The origin of this receptor is a man in his 70s with acute or convalescent COVID-19. Input material: peripheral blood. The CDR3 reads CASSLLGAEAFF. In DNA, the CDR3 is TGTGCCAGCAGTTTATTAGGGGCTGAAGCTTTCTTT. The variable domain in full, completed from reference TRBV28 and TRBJ1-1, reads DVKVTQSSRYLVKRTGEKVFLECVQDMDHENMFWYRQDPGLGLRLIYFSYDVKMKEKGDIPEGYSVSREKKERFSLILESASTNQTSMYLCASSLLGAEAFFGQGTRLTVV.